This TCR beta chain was sequenced for a study of T cells after yellow fever vaccination. This clonotype was detected ten times or more. TCRdb fed the 5' RACE reads into MiXCR, producing one record per CDR3 protein. The data show about 320,000 distinct CDR3 sequences, 6.8% seen once. Looked up from germline, CDR1 is SEHNR and CDR2 is FQNEAQ (reference sequence). The CDR3 runs 17 residues. With V trimmed by 2 bases and J by 0 bases, 4 bases remained unmatched. This sample comprised PBMCs, obtained roughly 45 days after the first yellow fever vaccination. The TCR sequence derives from a man aged 18-30 years who received the YFV17D yellow fever vaccine. The rearrangement joins TRBV7-9 to TRBJ2-1; 10 nucleotides match TRBD2. CDR3 protein: CASSLYSGGYSYNEQFF. CDR3 in DNA: TGTGCCAGCAGCTTATATAGCGGGGGGTACTCCTACAATGAGCAGTTCTTC.